Described below is a single TCR beta chain sequence and its context. These data originate in a study of blood T cell repertoires in COVID-19. Generated by immunoSEQ multiplex PCR, the TCRdb table keeps only in-frame clones and is missing some. The sample lists 200,000 to 300,000 clones, about 79% occurring once. The CDR3 consists of 14 residues. The V end lost 0 bases, the J end lost 4 bases, and 7 bases lay between the germline ends. Germline CDR1 and CDR2: SGDLS and YYNGEE. The J gene is TRBJ2-2, the V gene TRBV9; possible D gene TRBD1, 6 bases. The sample comprised peripheral blood. This sequence originates from a man aged 35-49 years who had recovered from COVID-19. CDR3 sequence (DNA): TGTGCCAGCAGCGTAGGGGGGCTCACCGGGGAGCTGTTTTTT. Encoded protein: CASSVGGLTGELFF.